These 24 T cell receptor beta chains were all obtained from the same sample, sequenced in a study of cytotoxic CD8 clonotypes in ibrutinib-treated CLL. TCRdb's copy holds only in-frame clones and misses some; the assay was immunoSEQ multiplex PCR. This table has approximately 330,000 clones, more than 65% appearing once. The material sequenced was PBMCs, taken before ibrutinib treatment. These receptors were collected from a human donor with chronic lymphocytic leukemia.

V and J are TRBV9 and TRBJ2-1, with D perhaps matching TRBD1 or TRBD2 (5 bases each). This CDR3 region has 14 residues. With 1 base removed from V and 9 bases from J, the gap between germline ends came to 14 bases. CDR1 SGDLS and CDR2 YYNGEE come from the germline V gene. The DNA for the CDR3 is TGTGCCAGCAGCGTACTCGGTGGGGGAATTGAGCAGTTCTTC. This encodes CASSVLGGGIEQFF.

The chain employs TRBV29-1 and TRBJ2-3, with D possibly being TRBD1 (5 bases). CDR1 is SQVTM and CDR2 is ANQGSEA in the germline V gene. The V end lost 4 bases, the J end lost 10 bases, and 12 bases lay between the germline ends. The CDR3 has 11 amino acids. This CDR3 reads CSVGSEGAQYF. CDR3 coding DNA: TGCAGCGTTGGGTCTGAAGGGGCGCAGTATTTT.

J is TRBJ2-7 and V is TRBV5-1; D remains ambiguous. Germline V gene lookup returns CDR1 SGHRS and CDR2 YFSETQ. Trimming stripped 4 bases from V and 3 bases from J, with 20 bases between. This CDR3 is built from 16 residues. The CDR3 DNA follows: TGCGCCAGCAGCCCCGGGCCTCCGTCCTGGAACTACGAGCAGTACTTC. Translated: CASSPGPPSWNYEQYF. The whole variable domain, remainder taken from reference TRBV5-1 and TRBJ2-7, is KAGVTQTPRYLIKTRGQQVTLSCSPISGHRSVSWYQQTPGQGLQFLFEYFSETQRNKGNFPGRFSGRQFSNSRSEMNVSTLELGDSALYLCASSPGPPSWNYEQYFGPGTRLTVT.

This clone has more than one count but fewer than ten. This chain joins TRBV28 and TRBJ2-2; 9 positions match TRBD1. The CDR3 sequence is 14 residues long. V shed 4 bases and J 5 bases; nucleotides not matched to a gene: 2. In germline, CDR1 is MDHEN, CDR2 SYDVKM. In nucleotides, the CDR3 is TGTGCCAGCAGTTGGGACAGGGTTACCGGGGAGCTGTTTTTT. Protein sequence: CASSWDRVTGELFF.

This clone has just a few counts. The junction shows a germline mismatch at one end, possibly a read error. The chain links TRBV4-1 to TRBJ2-7, with 7 bases fitting TRBD1. Looked up from germline, CDR1 is MGHRA and CDR2 is YSYEKL. This CDR3 has 13 residues. The DNA of the CDR3 is TGCGCCAGCAGCCAAGCCCCGGGGACAGATCCTACGTTC. This translates into CASSQAPGTDPTF.

Only one count was recorded for this clone. The genes are TRBV27 and TRBJ1-1, with D unresolved. CDR3 length: 14 amino acids. V shed 4 bases and J shed 0 bases, with 9 bases lying between them. CDR1 and CDR2 (germline): MNHEY, SMNVEV (reference sequence). The chain's CDR3 is CASSWTEMNTEAFF. CDR3 DNA sequence: TGTGCCAGCAGTTGGACGGAAATGAACACTGAAGCTTTCTTT.

CDR3 amino acids: CASSSGLAGAYEQYF. The CDR3 coding sequence is TGCGCCAGCAGTTCGGGACTAGCGGGAGCCTACGAGCAGTACTTC. The chain combines TRBV10-1 with TRBJ2-7, with 14 bases fitting TRBD2. Germline assignment: CDR1 WNHNN and CDR2 SYGVQD (reference sequence). CDR3 length: 15 amino acids. V shed 5 bases, J shed 2 bases, and the junction held 2 bases outside the gene matches.

The rearrangement links TRBV11-2 to TRBJ2-1; unclear D gene. The V end was cut by 4 bases, the J end by 4 bases, with 8 bases between. The germline V gene encodes CDR1 SGHAT and CDR2 FQNNGV. There are 13 residues in the CDR3. The CDR3 nucleotides read TGTGCCAGCAGCTCGACGAGATACAATGAGCAGTTCTTC. Protein: CASSSTRYNEQFF.

Remarks on this clone: Other nucleotide sequences from this sample produce the same CDR3. The chain recombines TRBV30 with TRBJ1-5; D call uncertain. The CDR3 has 12 amino acids. The germline gives CDR1 GTSNPN, CDR2 SVGIG (reference sequence). Between the trimmed V and J ends, which lost 0 bases and 1 base, there was a span of 1 base. This chain's CDR3 is CAWSVSNQPQHF. The CDR3, as DNA: TGTGCCTGGAGTGTAAGCAATCAGCCCCAGCATTTT.

The chain couples TRBV6-5 to TRBJ1-2; D gene ambiguous. This CDR3 has 12 amino acids. Germline-derived CDR1 and CDR2 are MNHEY and SVGAGI. V lost 4 bases and J 7 bases, leaving 10 bases between the germline ends. CDR3 region: CASSSGVGGYTF. The CDR3 nucleotides read TGTGCCAGCAGTTCCGGGGTGGGTGGCTACACCTTC.

The chain has TRBV27 and TRBJ2-3; no reliable D call. This CDR3 contains 15 residues. The germline V gene encodes CDR1 MNHEY and CDR2 SMNVEV (reference sequence). V lost 3 bases and J 2 bases, leaving 12 bases between the germline ends. The CDR3 spells CASSFNWDTTDTQYF. The CDR3 bases are TGTGCCAGCAGTTTTAACTGGGATACCACAGATACGCAGTATTTT.

As to this clone: The same CDR3 arises from other DNA sequences in this sample as well. The chain joins TRBV9 to TRBJ1-1, with unresolved D. Trimming removed 0 bases at V and 2 bases at J, with 11 bases between. CDR1 and CDR2 from the germline V gene are SGDLS and YYNGEE. The CDR3 extends over 15 amino acids. CDR3: CASSVGSGGNTEAFF. In DNA, the CDR3 is TGTGCCAGCAGCGTAGGGTCGGGTGGCAACACTGAAGCTTTCTTT.

The V and J genes are TRBV30 and TRBJ1-2; D is ambiguous. The CDR3 totals 11 residues. Per germline, CDR1 GTSNPN and CDR2 SVGIG (reference sequence). The CDR3 protein is CASSVIRGYTF. For the CDR3, the DNA is TGTGCTTCTTCGGTTATCCGAGGCTACACCTTC.

V gene TRBV30 combines with J gene TRBJ2-7; the match to TRBD1 covers 10 bases. The CDR3 contains 14 residues. V dropped 2 bases and J dropped 6; count of bases not matched to a gene: 7. The germline V gene encodes CDR1 GTSNPN and CDR2 SVGIG (reference sequence). CDR3 DNA sequence: TGTGCCTGGAGTCCCTCGACAGGGGGCCTCGAGCAGTACTTC. This codes for CAWSPSTGGLEQYF. The full variable domain, its missing parts supplied by reference TRBV30 and TRBJ2-7, is SQTIHQWPATLVQPVGSPLSLECTVEGTSNPNLYWYRQAAGRGLQLLFYSVGIGQISSEVPQNLSASRPQDRQFILSSKKLLLSDSGFYLCAWSPSTGGLEQYFGPGTRLTVT.

This clone showed up just a few times. The J gene is TRBJ2-1, the V gene TRBV4-2; D remains unclear. In germline, CDR1 is LGHNA, CDR2 YNFKEQ. Trimming cost V 11 bases and J 7 bases, with 9 bases left between them. The CDR3 loop spans 10 amino acids. The DNA for the CDR3 is TGTGCCCCCACGGGTAATGAGCAGTTCTTC. As protein: CAPTGNEQFF.

V gene TRBV11-3 combines with J gene TRBJ2-5; D uncertain. Germline values: CDR1 SGHNT, CDR2 YENEEA. V lost 1 base and J 5 bases, leaving 11 bases between the germline ends. The CDR3 covers 14 residues. The CDR3 DNA reads as TGTGCCAGCAGCTTAGGCGACCCGAGTGAGACCCAGTACTTC. This gives the protein CASSLGDPSETQYF.

The chain recombines TRBV2 with TRBJ2-7; tentatively, D is TRBD1 (6 bases). The CDR3 contains 14 residues. Trimming stripped 6 bases from V and 0 bases from J, with 12 bases between. Per germline, CDR1 SNHLY and CDR2 FYNNEI. CDR3 DNA: TGTGCCAGCAGCGGACAGACCCGCTCCTACGAGCAGTACTTC. This codes for CASSGQTRSYEQYF.

This rearrangement joins TRBV6-4 to TRBJ1-2; 7 bases line up with TRBD1. The V segment lost 0 bases and the J segment 0 bases; nucleotides outside the gene matches: 7. This CDR3 is built from 17 residues. Per germline, CDR1 MRHNA and CDR2 SNTAGT. The CDR3 DNA sequence: TGTGCCAGCAGTGACTCCCTGCGACAGGGCACTAACTATGGCTACACCTTC. Residues: CASSDSLRQGTNYGYTF.

This chain joins TRBV19 and TRBJ2-4; a weak D match, TRBD2 (6 bases). The CDR3 sequence is 13 residues long. Trimming left V 1 base short and J 6 bases short, with 7 bases between. The germline CDR1 and CDR2 sequences are LNHDA and SQIVND (reference sequence). CDR3 nucleotides: TGTGCCAGTAGTATAGGGAGGGCAAACATTCAGTACTTC. As protein: CASSIGRANIQYF.

The V and J genes are TRBV11-2 and TRBJ2-2; 7 positions agree with TRBD1. Germline CDR1 SGHAT, CDR2 FQNNGV. The CDR3 sequence is 15 residues long. Trimming took 6 bases from V and 2 from J; bases not matched to a gene: 6. This CDR3 is CASSPTGVNTGELFF. The CDR3 coding sequence is TGTGCCAGCAGTCCTACAGGGGTTAACACCGGGGAGCTGTTTTTT.

This clone was picked up one time. The chain has TRBV7-2 and TRBJ2-5; 11 nucleotides align to TRBD2. CDR3 length equals 14 residues. Trimming took 4 bases from V and 3 from J; bases not matched to a gene: 1. Germline CDR1 is SGHTA and CDR2 is FQGNSA. The CDR3 reads CASSWGLAEETQYF. CDR3 nucleotides: TGTGCCAGCAGCTGGGGACTAGCGGAAGAGACCCAGTACTTC. Full variable domain (remainder filled in from reference TRBV7-2 and TRBJ2-5): GAGVSQSPSNKVTEKGKDVELRCDPISGHTALYWYRQSLGQGLEFLIYFQGNSAPDKSGLPSDRFSAERTGGSVSTLTIQRTQQEDSAVYLCASSWGLAEETQYFGPGTRLLVL.

The chain has TRBV7-8 and TRBJ2-7; no definite D call. Trimming stripped 5 bases from V and 4 bases from J, with 9 bases between. CDR1 and CDR2 (germline): SGHVS, FQNEAQ. The CDR3 is made up of 12 amino acids. CDR3 region: CASSHNAYEQYF. Written as DNA, the CDR3 is TGTGCCAGCAGCCATAACGCGTACGAGCAGTACTTC.

This clone occurred a few times. The chain couples TRBV9 to TRBJ2-7; 8 positions match TRBD2. Germline values: CDR1 SGDLS, CDR2 YYNGEE. This CDR3 is built from 15 residues. The V and J ends lost 3 bases and 2 bases, in that order; junction bases with no gene match: 7. Here the CDR3 reads CASSEGLADTYEQYF. The CDR3 region has the DNA TGTGCCAGCAGCGAAGGACTAGCTGATACCTACGAGCAGTACTTC.

This chain links TRBV19 with TRBJ1-1; 7 bases fit TRBD1. The germline gives CDR1 LNHDA, CDR2 SQIVND (reference sequence). V lost 5 bases and J lost 1; bases outside the gene matches: 4. This CDR3 contains 14 residues. CDR3 in amino acids: CASSWGQPNTEAFF. CDR3 sequence (DNA): TGTGCCAGTAGTTGGGGACAGCCGAACACTGAAGCTTTCTTT.